Reported below is one T cell receptor beta chain. Antigen: not known. The CDR3 extends over 14 amino acids. The germline gives CDR1 ENHRY, CDR2 SYGVKD. The ends lost 7 bases at V and 6 bases at J; junction bases unmatched: 8. The record originates from a study of beta chain features in type 1 diabetes. General observations from the study: These data did not resolve whether HLA type affects TCRB rearrangement. There were fewer insertions and more deletions at the VDJ junctions of type 1 diabetes patients.

Sequenced material consisted of expressed TCRB transcripts (all of the isolated RNA was reverse transcribed). Sequencing used immunoSEQ multiplex PCR; TCRdb keeps in-frame clones, though not all of them. The repertoire holds under 800,000 clones, with less than 20% as singletons. The sequence was obtained from a young man in good health. The sample comprised naive CD4+ T cells from blood. V usage is TRBV10-3 and J usage is TRBJ2-2; 7 bases align to TRBD1. The CDR3 loop reads CAITNTGVAGELFF. In nucleotides, the CDR3 is TGTGCCATCACCAACACAGGGGTCGCCGGGGAGCTGTTTTTT.